The entry below gives a single TCR beta chain sequence along with its context. Its antigen is unidentified. Trimming removed 2 bases from V and 6 bases from J, with 8 bases in between. The V gene's germline CDR1 is MDHEN and CDR2 SYDVKM. There are 14 residues in the CDR3. The sample originates from a study of T cell repertoires in cytomegalovirus infection. Regarding the study as a whole: What dominated the ex vivo response were HLA-C-restricted CMV-specific TCR beta clonotypes.

TCRdb called the reads again in MiXCR, with one record for every CDR3 protein. The sample holds roughly 700,000 distinct CDR3 sequences; around a third are singletons and the top ten take 15% to 20%. This sample comprised cultured PBMCs, obtained from culture after CMV antigen stimulation. The clonotype was recovered from a human donor in good health (CMV status not recorded). Some clones in this sample may be carry-over from other donors' samples. J is TRBJ1-6 and V is TRBV28; D not certain. The DNA of the CDR3 is TGTGCCAGCAGTTTACCCCAGGTTAATTCACCCCTCCACTTT. Encoded protein: CASSLPQVNSPLHF. The variable domain in full, with the rest retrieved from reference TRBV28 and TRBJ1-6, is DVKVTQSSRYLVKRTGEKVFLECVQDMDHENMFWYRQDPGLGLRLIYFSYDVKMKEKGDIPEGYSVSREKKERFSLILESASTNQTSMYLCASSLPQVNSPLHFGNGTRLTVT.